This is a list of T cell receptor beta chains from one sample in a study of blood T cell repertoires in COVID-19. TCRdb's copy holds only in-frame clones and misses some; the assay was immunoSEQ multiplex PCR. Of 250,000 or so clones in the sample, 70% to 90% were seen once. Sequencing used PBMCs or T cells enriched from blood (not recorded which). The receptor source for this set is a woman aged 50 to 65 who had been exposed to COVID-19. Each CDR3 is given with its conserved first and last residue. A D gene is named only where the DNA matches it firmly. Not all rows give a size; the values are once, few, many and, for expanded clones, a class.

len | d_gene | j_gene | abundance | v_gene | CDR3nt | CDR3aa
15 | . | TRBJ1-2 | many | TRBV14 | TGTGCCAGCAGCCAAGATATCATCGGAGGGAATGGCTACACCTTC | CASSQDIIGGNGYTF
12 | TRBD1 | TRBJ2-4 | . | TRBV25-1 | TGTGCCAGCACCCAGACAGGGGGCATTCAGTACTTC | CASTQTGGIQYF
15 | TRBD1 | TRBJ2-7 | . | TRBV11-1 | TGTGCCAGCAGCTCCGGGACAGGGGAAGAGCACGAGCAGTACTTC | CASSSGTGEEHEQYF
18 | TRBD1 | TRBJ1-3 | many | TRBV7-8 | TGTGCCAGCAGCGCACAGCAGGGGGGAAGGAGCTCTGGAAACACCATATATTTT | CASSAQQGGRSSGNTIYF
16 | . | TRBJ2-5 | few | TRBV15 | TGTGCCACCAGCAGAGAGGCGAGGGTAGCTGGAGAGACCCAGTACTTC | CATSREARVAGETQYF
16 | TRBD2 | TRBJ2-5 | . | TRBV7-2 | TGTGCCAGCAGCTTATTGTTGGGACTAGCGGAAGAGACCCAGTACTTC | CASSLLLGLAEETQYF
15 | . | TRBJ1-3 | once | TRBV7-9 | TGTGCCAGCAGCTTAGCCGGGGGCTCTGGAAACACCATATATTTT | CASSLAGGSGNTIYF
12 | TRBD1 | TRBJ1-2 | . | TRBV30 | TGTGCCTGGAGCAGACAGGGCCGGGGCTACACCTTC | CAWSRQGRGYTF
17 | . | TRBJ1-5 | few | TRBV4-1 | TGCGCCAGCAGCCAAGAGACAGGCGTTTATAGCAATCAGCCCCAGCATTTT | CASSQETGVYSNQPQHF
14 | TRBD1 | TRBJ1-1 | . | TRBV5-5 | TGTGCCAGCAGGCCTTGGACAGGGCCAACTGAAGCTTTCTTT | CASRPWTGPTEAFF
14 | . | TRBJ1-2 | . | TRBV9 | TGTGCCAGCAGGACCGGGGACTCCCCCTATGGCTACACCTTC | CASRTGDSPYGYTF
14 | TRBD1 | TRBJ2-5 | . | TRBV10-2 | TGCGCCAGCAGTTTGACAGGGTGGGGGGAGACCCAGTACTTC | CASSLTGWGETQYF
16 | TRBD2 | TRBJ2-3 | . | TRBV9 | TGTGCCAGCAGCGTTAGAAGCGGGACTTTCACAGATACGCAGTATTTT | CASSVRSGTFTDTQYF
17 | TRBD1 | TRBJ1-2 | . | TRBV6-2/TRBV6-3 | TGTGCCAGCAGTTACCCCCCCGGGACAGGGGTGCGTTATGGCTACACCTTC | CASSYPPGTGVRYGYTF
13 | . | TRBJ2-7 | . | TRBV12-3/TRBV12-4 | TGTGCCAGCAGCCCTGACAGCGCCTACGAGCAGTACTTC | CASSPDSAYEQYF
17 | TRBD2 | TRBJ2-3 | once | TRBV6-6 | TGTGCCAGCAGTCGCACAGGAGGCGGGGGGCCGACAGATACGCAGTATTTT | CASSRTGGGGPTDTQYF
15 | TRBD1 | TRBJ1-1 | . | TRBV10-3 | TGTGCCATCGGATATAATCCGGGACAGGGGGCAAGAGCTTTCTTT | CAIGYNPGQGARAFF
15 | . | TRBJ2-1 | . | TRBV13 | TGTGCCAGCAGCCCCCAGGGGGGACTCTACAATGAGCAGTTCTTC | CASSPQGGLYNEQFF
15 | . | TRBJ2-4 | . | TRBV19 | TGTGCCAGTAGTTCCCGGGCGTCTCAGGGGAACATTCAGTACTTC | CASSSRASQGNIQYF
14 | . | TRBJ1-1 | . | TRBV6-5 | TGTGCCAGCAGCCTCAGGGTTTTGGACACTGAAGCTTTCTTT | CASSLRVLDTEAFF
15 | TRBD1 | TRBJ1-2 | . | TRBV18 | TGTGCCAGCTCACTCGACCGACAGGGCGGCTATGGCTACACCTTC | CASSLDRQGGYGYTF
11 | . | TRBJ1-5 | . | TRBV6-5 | TGTGCCAGCCAGTCGGCGGGGCCCCAGCATTTT | CASQSAGPQHF
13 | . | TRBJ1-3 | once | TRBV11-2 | TGTGCCAGCAGCTTGAGAACCGGAAACACCATATATTTT | CASSLRTGNTIYF
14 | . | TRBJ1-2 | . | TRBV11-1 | TGTGCCAGCAGCCTCGACAGAACTAACTATGGCTACACCTTC | CASSLDRTNYGYTF
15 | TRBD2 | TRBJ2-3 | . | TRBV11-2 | TGTGCCAGCAGCCCCCGGGGGGGGAGCACAGATACGCAGTATTTT | CASSPRGGSTDTQYF
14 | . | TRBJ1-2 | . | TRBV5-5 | TGTGCCAGCAGCTTGGGCACAGATAACTATGGCTACACCTTC | CASSLGTDNYGYTF
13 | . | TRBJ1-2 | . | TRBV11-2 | TGTGCCAGCAGCGCCGACAGTAACTATGGCTACACCTTC | CASSADSNYGYTF
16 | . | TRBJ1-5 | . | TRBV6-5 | TGTGCCAGCAGTTCTGGGACAAGGATAGGCAATCAGCCCCAGCATTTT | CASSSGTRIGNQPQHF
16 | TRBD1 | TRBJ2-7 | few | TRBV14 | TGTGCCAGCAGCCATCCAGGGGGCGAGAAGTTCTACGAGCAGTACTTC | CASSHPGGEKFYEQYF
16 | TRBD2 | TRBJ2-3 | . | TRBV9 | TGTGCCAGCAGCAGAGAATATCGGGGGGGCCGGGATACGCAGTATTTT | CASSREYRGGRDTQYF
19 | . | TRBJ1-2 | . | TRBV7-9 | TGTGCCAGCAGCTTTTACCGGGACACTGGAAACGAGGGGAACTATGGCTACACCTTC | CASSFYRDTGNEGNYGYTF